This TCR beta chain was found in a study of shared clonotypes between healthy human individuals. Overall study: Contributing individuals were two females and three males aged 18 to 49.

Study-wide points: Compared with memory subsets, naive subsets generally had larger estimated richness. The study's rarefaction showed incomplete sorted-subset sequencing despite large depth.

Running of the assay took place at deep level. Only in-frame clones appear in the TCRdb table, and some are missing; sequencing was by immunoSEQ multiplex PCR. The sample contains about 2 million clones, just under 95% of which appear only once. Note on this clone: Its antigen remains unknown.

Naive CD8 isolation took CD45RO-negative cells positively selected for CCR7 and excluded terminally differentiated effector memory CD45RA+ cells. Deletions cut 0 bases from V and 0 bases from J, with 15 bases between. Per germline, CDR1 SEHNR and CDR2 FQNEAQ (reference sequence). The CDR3 has 17 amino acids. The receptor comes from a man aged 18-30 years in good health. The chain recombines TRBV7-9 with TRBJ2-7; tentatively, D is TRBD2 (6 bases). The sample was naive CD8+ T cells sorted from blood. CDR3: CASSLAPGTASSYEQYF. CDR3 nucleotides: TGTGCCAGCAGCTTAGCCCCCGGGACTGCCAGCTCCTACGAGCAGTACTTC.